This T cell receptor (beta chain) was captured by sequencing in a study of post-analysis software for immune sequencing data (dated by TCRdb to between 2015 and 2017). Looking at the study overall: The recorded disease courses included relapsing-remitting, secondary progressive and progressive-relapsing multiple sclerosis, and some patients had no subtype annotation. Patient repertoires were compared against around 10 previously published healthy control repertoires from donors aged roughly 6 to 28 years. A subset of samples was prepared in parallel using single-end sample barcoding, then pooled and co-amplified after Illumina adapter ligation.

Results the study describes overall, beyond this receptor: Strong co-clustering of samples prepared in the same batch was shown by direct clustering with F measure, prompting a batch-effect correction. Roughly 5 TRBV segments, including TRBV5-6, TRBV5-1 and TRBV20-1, were significantly more frequent in patients than controls. The multiple sclerosis patient group was slightly younger than the control group. Multiple sclerosis patients had significantly lower normalized Chao1 diversity than controls, a result that suggests substantial peripheral T-cell clonal expansion.

The CDR3, from cysteine to phenylalanine, totals 14 residues. Only CDR3 DNA is held: 42 bases, read in frame from base 1. After removal of 3 bases from V and 2 bases from J, the junction retains 3 bases not matched to a gene. From a lookup of the germline V gene, CDR1 and CDR2 are SQVTM and ANQGSEA. To demonstrate the VDJtools post-analysis software, TCR beta repertoires were profiled from the peripheral blood of roughly 14 young patients with multiple sclerosis. Multiple sclerosis patients were children and adolescents aged about 6 to 16 years. Library construction relied on PCR. Sequenced using an Illumina HiSeq 2500. To reduce PCR and sequencing biases, unique molecular identifiers were incorporated into the TCR beta cDNA libraries. Roughly 500,000 cDNA molecules were obtained for every 1 to 10 million input T cells, so each molecule roughly corresponded to one T cell. The patient libraries were prepared and sequenced with the same protocol used for the earlier healthy control dataset. Samples belonging to the same batch were prepared together, multiplexed and sequenced on a shared HiSeq lane. Per the authors' processing: Raw barcoded reads were processed with MIGEC, and single-read molecular identifier groups were discarded before consensus assembly and CDR3 extraction. VDJtools was used for post-analysis of the clonotype tables, and diversity was normalized by down-sampling every dataset to the size of the smallest sample. In repertoire overlap clustering, CDR3 amino acid sequences, but not nucleotide sequences, were matched to correct batch-related cross-sample contamination. Starting from the raw public reads, TCRdb applied fastp trimming at Q25, assembled clones with MiXCR and retained in-frame beta chains. Entries are consolidated by CDR3 protein sequence, retaining the most common genes and DNA. TCRdb, rather than the study authors, made the V and J calls. The sample records under 900,000 distinct CDR3 sequences, approximately 53% of which are singletons. About 4.5% of the sample goes to the ten largest clones.

For this clonotype: This clone's antigen is unknown. No base qualities exist here, and no much larger clone lies one base off it.

This clonotype was sampled from a girl between 10 and 17 years old with multiple sclerosis. The V and J genes are TRBV29-1 and TRBJ2-7, with 11 middle bases fitting TRBD2. The sequencing sample was made of blood. The CDR3 region: CSVETSGNPYEQYF. Here is the DNA: TGCAGCGTTGAGACTAGCGGGAACCCCTACGAGCAGTACTTC.